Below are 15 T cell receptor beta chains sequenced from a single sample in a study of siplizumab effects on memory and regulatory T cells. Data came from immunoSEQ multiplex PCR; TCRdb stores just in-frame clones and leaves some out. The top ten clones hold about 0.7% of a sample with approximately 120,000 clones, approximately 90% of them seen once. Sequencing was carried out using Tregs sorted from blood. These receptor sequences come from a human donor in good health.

In DNA form, the CDR3 reads TGTGCCAGCAGCTCTACGACAGGGGCCTACAATGAGCAGTTCTTC. It codes for CASSSTTGAYNEQFF. The rearrangement links TRBV5-4 to TRBJ2-1; TRBD1 matches at 8 bases. The CDR3 is 15 amino acids. Germline V CDR1 and CDR2: SGHNT, YYREEE (reference sequence). V was clipped by 3 bases and J by 2 bases; unmatched bases: 4.

This CDR3 reads CATKRGGKTGVETQYF. The DNA of the CDR3 is TGCGCCACCAAAAGGGGGGGCAAGACAGGGGTCGAGACCCAGTACTTC. The V call is TRBV5-1, the J call TRBJ2-5, with D possibly being TRBD1 (8 bases). In germline, CDR1 is SGHRS, CDR2 YFSETQ. V was clipped by 9 bases and J by 5 bases, with 26 bases between them. The CDR3 loop spans 16 amino acids.

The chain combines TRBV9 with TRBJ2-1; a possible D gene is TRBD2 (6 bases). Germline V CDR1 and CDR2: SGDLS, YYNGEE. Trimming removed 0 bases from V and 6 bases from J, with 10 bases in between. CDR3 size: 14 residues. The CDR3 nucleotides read TGTGCCAGCAGCGTAGGGACTACCCTCAATGAGCAGTTCTTC. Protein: CASSVGTTLNEQFF.

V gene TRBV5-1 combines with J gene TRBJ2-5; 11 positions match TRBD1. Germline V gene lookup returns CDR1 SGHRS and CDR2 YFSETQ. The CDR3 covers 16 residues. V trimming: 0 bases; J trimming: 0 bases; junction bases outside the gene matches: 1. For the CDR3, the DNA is TGCGCCAGCAGCTTGGGGGACAGGGGGTACCAAGAGACCCAGTACTTC. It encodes CASSLGDRGYQETQYF.

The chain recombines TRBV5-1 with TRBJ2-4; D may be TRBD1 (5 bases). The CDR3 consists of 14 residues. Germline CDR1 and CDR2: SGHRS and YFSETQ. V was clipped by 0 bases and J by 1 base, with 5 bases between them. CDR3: CASSLDRAKNIQYF. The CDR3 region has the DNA TGCGCCAGCAGCTTGGACAGGGCCAAAAACATTCAGTACTTC. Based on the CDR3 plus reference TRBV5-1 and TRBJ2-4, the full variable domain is KAGVTQTPRYLIKTRGQQVTLSCSPISGHRSVSWYQQTPGQGLQFLFEYFSETQRNKGNFPGRFSGRQFSNSRSEMNVSTLELGDSALYLCASSLDRAKNIQYFGAGTRLSVL.

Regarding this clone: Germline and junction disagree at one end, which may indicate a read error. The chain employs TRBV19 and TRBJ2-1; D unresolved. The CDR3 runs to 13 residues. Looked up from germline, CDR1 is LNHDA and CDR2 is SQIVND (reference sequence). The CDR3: CASSPLPYNEQFF. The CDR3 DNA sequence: TGTGCCAGTAGTCCCCTACCCTATAATGAGCAGTTCTTC.

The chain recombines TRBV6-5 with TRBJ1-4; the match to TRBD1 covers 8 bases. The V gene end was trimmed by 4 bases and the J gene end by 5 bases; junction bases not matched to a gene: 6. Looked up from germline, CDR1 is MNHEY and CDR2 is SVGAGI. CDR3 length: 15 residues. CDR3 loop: CASSSQGAGNEKLFF. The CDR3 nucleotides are TGTGCCAGCAGTTCGCAGGGGGCAGGGAATGAAAAACTGTTTTTT.

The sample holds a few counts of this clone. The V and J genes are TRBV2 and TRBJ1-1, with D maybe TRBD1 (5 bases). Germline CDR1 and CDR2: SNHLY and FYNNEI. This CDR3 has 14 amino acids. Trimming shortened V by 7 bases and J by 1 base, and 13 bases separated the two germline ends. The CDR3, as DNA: TGTGCCAGCACCCAGACAGTGGCGAACACTGAAGCTTTCTTT. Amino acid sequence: CASTQTVANTEAFF.

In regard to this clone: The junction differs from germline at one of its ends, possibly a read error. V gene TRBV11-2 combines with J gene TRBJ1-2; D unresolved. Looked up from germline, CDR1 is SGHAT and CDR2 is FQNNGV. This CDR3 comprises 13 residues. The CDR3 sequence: CASSLDRTYRYTF. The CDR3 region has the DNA TGTGCCAGCAGCTTAGACAGGACCTATCGCTACACCTTC.

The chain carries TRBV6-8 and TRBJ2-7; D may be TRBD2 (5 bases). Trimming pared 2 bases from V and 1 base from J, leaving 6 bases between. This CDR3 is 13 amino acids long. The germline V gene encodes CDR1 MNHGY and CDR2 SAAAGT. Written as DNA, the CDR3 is TGTGCCAGCAGTTACACGGGGTCCTACGAGCAGTACTTC. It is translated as CASSYTGSYEQYF.

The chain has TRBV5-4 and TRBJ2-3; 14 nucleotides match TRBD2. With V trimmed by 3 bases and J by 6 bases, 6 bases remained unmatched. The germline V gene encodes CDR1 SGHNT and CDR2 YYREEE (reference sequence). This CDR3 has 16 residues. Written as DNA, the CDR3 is TGTGCCAGCAGCTCCCGGACTAGCGGGGGGTTCGATACGCAGTATTTT. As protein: CASSSRTSGGFDTQYF.

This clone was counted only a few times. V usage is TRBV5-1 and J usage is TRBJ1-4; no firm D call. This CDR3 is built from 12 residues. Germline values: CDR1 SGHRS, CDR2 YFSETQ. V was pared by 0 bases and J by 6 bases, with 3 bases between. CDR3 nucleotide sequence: TGCGCCAGCAGCTTGGGGGATGAAAAACTGTTTTTT. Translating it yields CASSLGDEKLFF.

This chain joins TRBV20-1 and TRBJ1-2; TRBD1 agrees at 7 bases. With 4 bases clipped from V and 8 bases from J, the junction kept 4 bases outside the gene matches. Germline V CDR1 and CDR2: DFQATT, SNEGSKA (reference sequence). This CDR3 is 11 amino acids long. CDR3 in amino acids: CSATTGSGYTF. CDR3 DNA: TGCAGTGCTACGACAGGGAGCGGCTACACCTTC.

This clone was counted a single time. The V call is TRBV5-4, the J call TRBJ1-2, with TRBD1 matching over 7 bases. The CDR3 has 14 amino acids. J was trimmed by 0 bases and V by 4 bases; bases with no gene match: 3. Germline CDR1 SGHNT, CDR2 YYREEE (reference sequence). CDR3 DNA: TGTGCCAGCAGCCGGGACAGTACTAACTATGGCTACACCTTC. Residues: CASSRDSTNYGYTF.

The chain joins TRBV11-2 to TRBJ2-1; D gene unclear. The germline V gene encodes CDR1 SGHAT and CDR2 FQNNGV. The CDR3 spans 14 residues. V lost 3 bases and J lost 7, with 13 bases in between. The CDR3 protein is CASSFGPYKNEQFF. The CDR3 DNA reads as TGTGCCAGCAGCTTTGGCCCTTACAAGAATGAGCAGTTCTTC.